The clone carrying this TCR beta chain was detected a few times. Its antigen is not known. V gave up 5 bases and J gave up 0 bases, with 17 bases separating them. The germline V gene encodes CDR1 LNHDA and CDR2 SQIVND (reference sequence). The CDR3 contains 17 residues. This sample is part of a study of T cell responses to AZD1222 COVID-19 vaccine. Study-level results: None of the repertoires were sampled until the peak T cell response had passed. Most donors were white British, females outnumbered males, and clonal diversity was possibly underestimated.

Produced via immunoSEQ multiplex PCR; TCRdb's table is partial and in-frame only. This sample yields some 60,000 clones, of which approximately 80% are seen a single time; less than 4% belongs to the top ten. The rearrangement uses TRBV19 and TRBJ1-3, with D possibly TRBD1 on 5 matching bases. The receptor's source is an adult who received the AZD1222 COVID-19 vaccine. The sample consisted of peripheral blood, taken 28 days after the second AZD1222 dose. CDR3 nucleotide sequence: TGTGCCAGTAGTCAAACCCTACAGGTCCCCTCTGGAAACACCATATATTTT. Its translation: CASSQTLQVPSGNTIYF.